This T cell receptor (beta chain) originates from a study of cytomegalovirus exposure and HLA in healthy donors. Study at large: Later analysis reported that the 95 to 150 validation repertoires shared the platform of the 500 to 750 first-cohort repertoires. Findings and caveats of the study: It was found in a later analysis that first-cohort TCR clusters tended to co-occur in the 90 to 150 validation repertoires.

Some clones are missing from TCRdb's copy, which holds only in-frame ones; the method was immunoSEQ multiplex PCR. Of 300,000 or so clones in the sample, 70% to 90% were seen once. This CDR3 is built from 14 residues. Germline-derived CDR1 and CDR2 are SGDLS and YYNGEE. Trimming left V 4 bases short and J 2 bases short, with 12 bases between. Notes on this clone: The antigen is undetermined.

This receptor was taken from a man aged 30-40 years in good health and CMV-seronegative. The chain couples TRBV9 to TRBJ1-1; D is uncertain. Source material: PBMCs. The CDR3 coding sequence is TGTGCCAGCAGCTTCAGTTCGGGAAACACTGAAGCTTTCTTT. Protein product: CASSFSSGNTEAFF.